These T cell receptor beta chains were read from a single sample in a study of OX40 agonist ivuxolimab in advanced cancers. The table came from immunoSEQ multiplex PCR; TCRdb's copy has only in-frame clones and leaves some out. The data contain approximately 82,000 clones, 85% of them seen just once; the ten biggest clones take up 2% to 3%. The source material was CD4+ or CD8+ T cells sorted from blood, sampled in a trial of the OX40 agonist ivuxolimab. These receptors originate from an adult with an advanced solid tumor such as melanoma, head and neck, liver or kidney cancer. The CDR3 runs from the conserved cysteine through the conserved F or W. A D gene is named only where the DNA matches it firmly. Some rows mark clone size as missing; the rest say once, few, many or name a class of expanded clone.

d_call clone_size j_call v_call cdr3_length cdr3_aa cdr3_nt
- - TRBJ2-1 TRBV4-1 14 CASSQYGRGDEQFF TGCGCCAGCAGCCAGTACGGGCGAGGCGATGAGCAGTTCTTC
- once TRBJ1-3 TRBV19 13 CASTPRAGNTIYF TGTGCCAGTACTCCCAGGGCTGGAAACACCATATATTTT
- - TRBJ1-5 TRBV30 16 CAWSGGRAPSNQPQHF TGTGCCTGGAGTGGGGGGCGGGCGCCAAGCAATCAGCCCCAGCATTTT
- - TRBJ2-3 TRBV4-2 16 CASSQFGSQSTDTQYF TGTGCCAGCAGCCAATTCGGGAGCCAGAGCACAGATACGCAGTATTTT
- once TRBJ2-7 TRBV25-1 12 CASSKQGSEQYF TGTGCCAGCAGTAAGCAGGGCAGTGAGCAGTACTTC
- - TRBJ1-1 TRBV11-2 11 CASTGWAEAFF TGTGCCAGCACGGGATGGGCAGAAGCTTTCTTT
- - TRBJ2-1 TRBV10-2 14 CASSDWQGDNEQFF TGCGCCAGCAGTGACTGGCAGGGAGACAATGAGCAGTTCTTC
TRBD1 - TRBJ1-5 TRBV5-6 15 CASSSGGYSNQPQHF TGTGCCAGCAGCTCAGGGGGCTATAGCAATCAGCCCCAGCATTTT
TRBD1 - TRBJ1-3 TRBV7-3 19 CASSIPKGTGKVGGNTIYF TGTGCCAGCAGCATCCCTAAGGGGACAGGGAAGGTTGGTGGAAACACCATATATTTT
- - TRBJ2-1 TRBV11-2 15 CASSPSRSAYNEQFF TGTGCCAGCAGCCCTAGTCGAAGCGCCTACAATGAGCAGTTCTTC
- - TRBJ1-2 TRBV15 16 CATSRSDGLLNYGYTF TGTGCCACCAGCAGGTCGGACGGCCTACTTAACTATGGCTACACCTTC
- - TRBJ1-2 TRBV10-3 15 CAITPQGSFNYGYTF TGTGCCATCACCCCCCAGGGGAGTTTTAACTATGGCTACACCTTC
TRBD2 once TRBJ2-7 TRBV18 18 CASSPSPSGGAWAYEQYF TGTGCCAGCTCACCGTCCCCTAGCGGGGGGGCTTGGGCCTACGAGCAGTACTTC
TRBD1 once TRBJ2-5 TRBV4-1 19 CASSQVPAGRGQAEETQYF TGCGCCAGCAGCCAAGTTCCGGCCGGCCGGGGACAGGCGGAAGAGACCCAGTACTTC
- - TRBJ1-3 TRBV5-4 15 CASSLGGAAGNTIYF TGTGCCAGCAGCTTGGGGGGGGCCGCCGGAAACACCATATATTTT
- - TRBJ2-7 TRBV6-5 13 CASSYSPTYEQYF TGTGCCAGCAGTTACTCACCGACCTACGAGCAGTACTTC
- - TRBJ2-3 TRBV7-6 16 CASSLFTPTLTDTQYF TGTGCCAGCAGCTTATTCACCCCAACCCTCACAGATACGCAGTATTTT
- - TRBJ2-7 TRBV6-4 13 CASPGLEMTEQYF TGTGCCAGCCCCGGACTGGAAATGACTGAGCAGTACTTC